A single sample is the source of the 8 T cell receptor beta chains below, sequenced in a study of early T cells in non-severe SARS-CoV-2 infection. TCRdb re-analysed the 5' RACE reads in MiXCR, keeping a single row per CDR3 protein. The sample carries about 47,000 distinct CDR3 sequences, 11% recorded once. Sequencing used whole blood. The origin of the receptors is an adult who was a healthcare worker with PCR-confirmed SARS-CoV-2 infection or an uninfected control (not recorded which).

The chain joins TRBV28 to TRBJ2-7, with D unclear. Trimming left V 10 bases short and J 3 bases short, with 16 bases between. The germline gives CDR1 MDHEN, CDR2 SYDVKM. The CDR3 totals 13 residues. This CDR3 is CATTDLLNYEQYF. In DNA form, the CDR3 reads TGTGCCACCACGGACCTCTTAAACTACGAGCAGTACTTC.

The genes are TRBV19 and TRBJ2-3, with D tentatively TRBD2 (6 bases). Trimming cost V 8 bases and J 1 base, with 16 bases left between them. The CDR3 runs to 15 residues. Germline CDR1 and CDR2: LNHDA and SQIVND (reference sequence). CDR3: CASAMGLVGTDTQYF. CDR3 bases: TGTGCCAGTGCGATGGGACTCGTCGGCACAGATACGCAGTATTTT.

This clonotype was seen repeatedly, ten times or more. The chain is built from TRBV2 and TRBJ1-2, with a weak D call TRBD1 (5 bases). Trimming pared 9 bases from V and 1 base from J, leaving 12 bases between. CDR3 length: 13 residues. Germline CDR1 SNHLY, CDR2 FYNNEI. Here the CDR3 DNA reads TGTGCCAGGGACACCGTCCTTAACTATGGCTACACCTTC. This encodes CARDTVLNYGYTF.

The chain couples TRBV7-2 to TRBJ1-5; D ambiguous. V was shortened by 2 bases and J by 5 bases, with 7 bases between the two germline ends. CDR1 and CDR2 from the germline V gene are SGHTA and FQGNSA. CDR3 length: 13 residues. The CDR3 region has the DNA TGTGCCAGCAGCTTAACCGCTGATCAGCCCCAGCATTTT. Encoded protein: CASSLTADQPQHF.

This clonotype was picked up many times. This chain connects TRBV12-3 or TRBV12-4 to TRBJ1-6, with D perhaps matching TRBD1 (6 bases). V shed 1 base and J shed 6 bases, with 10 bases lying between them. The CDR3 extends over 15 amino acids. CDR3 nucleotide sequence: TGTGCCAGCAGTTTAGAAGGACAGCGTAATTCACCCCTCCACTTT. Encoded protein: CASSLEGQRNSPLHF.

At least ten counts were recorded for this clonotype. The V and J genes are TRBV7-3 and TRBJ2-1; tentatively, D is TRBD1 (5 bases). Trimming shortened V by 5 bases and J by 5 bases, and 13 bases separated the two germline ends. The germline V gene has CDR1 SGHTA and CDR2 FQGTGA. The CDR3 extends over 14 amino acids. The CDR3 nucleotides are TGTGCCAGCAGCCCGGTTGGGGCGAACAATGAGCAGTTCTTC. Its protein product is CASSPVGANNEQFF.

Ten or more counts support this clonotype. This sequence joins TRBV11-2 and TRBJ1-6; D is uncertain. Germline CDR1 and CDR2: SGHAT and FQNNGV. V gave up 0 bases and J gave up 9 bases, with 12 bases separating them. This CDR3 has 15 amino acids. CDR3 bases: TGTGCCAGCAGCTTAGAAGGCGGTAGGAGTTCACCCCTCCACTTT. It translates to CASSLEGGRSSPLHF.

This clonotype was counted only a few times. The V gene is TRBV4-1, the J gene TRBJ1-2, with D possibly matching TRBD1 (6 bases). V lost 4 bases, J lost 8 bases, and 14 bases lay in between. Germline CDR1 is MGHRA and CDR2 is YSYEKL. The CDR3 length is 13 residues. Written as DNA, the CDR3 is TGCGCCAGCAGCCCACAGGGACCGGAGGGCTACACCTTC. It is translated as CASSPQGPEGYTF.